A single sample is the source of the 9 T cell receptor beta chains below, sequenced in a study of shared clonotypes between healthy human individuals. Some clones are missing from TCRdb's copy, which holds only in-frame ones; the method was immunoSEQ multiplex PCR. The sample lists about 960,000 clones; about 80% were seen once. The sample comprised memory CD4+ T cells sorted from blood. The subset was: CD45RA-negative fraction. These receptors came from a man between 18 and 35 years old in good health.

A single count supports this clone. This chain uses TRBV28 with TRBJ2-7, with 8 bases lining up with TRBD1. V shed 7 bases, J shed 0 bases, and the junction held 14 bases outside the gene matches. CDR1 and CDR2 from the germline V gene are MDHEN and SYDVKM. The CDR3 runs to 17 residues. CDR3 coding DNA: TGTGCCAGCACCGAGACCCTTGGACAGGGCGGCTCCTACGAGCAGTACTTC. Translated: CASTETLGQGGSYEQYF.

This chain links TRBV6-1 with TRBJ1-2; D remains unclear. CDR3 length: 13 residues. Germline V gives CDR1 MNHNS, CDR2 SASEGT. V was shortened by 2 bases and J by 3 bases, with 7 bases between the two germline ends. CDR3 coding DNA: TGTGCCAGCAGTGAAAACCGGGACTATGGCTACACCTTC. Translated, it gives CASSENRDYGYTF.

V usage is TRBV29-1 and J usage is TRBJ2-3; the match to TRBD2 covers 11 bases. CDR1 is SQVTM and CDR2 is ANQGSEA in the germline V gene. The junction had 13 bases not matched to a gene; V was cut back by 5 bases and J by 0 bases. The CDR3 contains 18 residues. DNA for the CDR3: TGCAGCGTTTTTAAAAGGACTAGCGGGCGAACTAGCACAGATACGCAGTATTTT. Translating gives CSVFKRTSGRTSTDTQYF.

V gene TRBV2 combines with J gene TRBJ1-1; TRBD1 agrees at 12 bases. Germline V gene lookup returns CDR1 SNHLY and CDR2 FYNNEI. The CDR3 contains 19 residues. The V gene end was trimmed by 3 bases and the J gene end by 3 bases; junction bases not matched to a gene: 14. CDR3 region: CASSDLWDRGRDGDTEAFF. In nucleotides, the CDR3 is TGTGCCAGCAGTGATTTATGGGACAGGGGGCGGGATGGAGACACTGAAGCTTTCTTT.

This clone appeared once. The V and J genes are TRBV5-4 and TRBJ1-4; 9 bases fit TRBD1. The CDR3 covers 16 residues. Per the germline V gene, CDR1 is SGHNT and CDR2 is YYREEE (reference sequence). With V trimmed by 4 bases and J by 7 bases, 11 bases remained unmatched. CDR3: CASSRGQQGAGEKLFF. The CDR3, as DNA: TGTGCCAGCAGCCGTGGCCAACAGGGGGCGGGTGAAAAACTGTTTTTT.

This clone has at least ten counts. The chain uses TRBV14 and TRBJ2-2, with D perhaps matching TRBD1 or TRBD2 (6 bases each). CDR3 size: 19 residues. Germline V gene data show CDR1 as SGHDN and CDR2 as FVKESK. V was clipped by 0 bases and J by 3 bases, with 20 bases between them. The CDR3 region is CASSQDLGGAISDTGELFF. CDR3 coding DNA: TGTGCCAGCAGCCAAGATTTGGGGGGCGCGATCTCTGACACCGGGGAGCTGTTTTTT.

V gene TRBV7-2 combines with J gene TRBJ2-7; D might be TRBD1 (6 bases). The CDR3 loop spans 13 amino acids. CDR1 is SGHTA and CDR2 is FQGNSA in the germline V gene. V lost 6 bases and J lost 4, with 13 bases in between. The CDR3 DNA is TGTGCCAGCAGTAACACGGGGACATACGAGCAGTACTTC. Protein sequence: CASSNTGTYEQYF.

The V gene is TRBV5-4, the J gene TRBJ1-4; D ambiguous. The germline CDR1 and CDR2 sequences are SGHNT and YYREEE (reference sequence). Trimming took off 0 bases at V and 5 bases at J, with 8 bases between the two ends. The CDR3 is 14 amino acids. CDR3 in amino acids: CASSLGLQNEKLFF. Here the CDR3 DNA reads TGTGCCAGCAGCTTGGGGCTCCAAAATGAAAAACTGTTTTTT. Together with reference TRBV5-4 and TRBJ1-4, the CDR3 gives the full variable domain: ETGVTQSPTHLIKTRGQQVTLRCSSQSGHNTVSWYQQALGQGPQFIFQYYREEENGRGNFPPRFSGLQFPNYSSELNVNALELDDSALYLCASSLGLQNEKLFFGSGTQLSVL.

Regarding this clone: Other DNA sequences of this sample code for an identical CDR3. The rearrangement joins TRBV18 to TRBJ1-2, with D hard to call. Germline CDR1 KGHSH, CDR2 LQKENI. V was pared by 2 bases and J by 4 bases, with 8 bases between. The CDR3 is 13 residues long. CDR3 coding DNA: TGTGCCAGCTCACCAGAACGGTCCTATGGCTACACCTTC. Translation: CASSPERSYGYTF.